The entry that follows covers one T cell receptor beta chain sequence. What it binds is not known. This CDR3 has 14 amino acids. The germline CDR1 and CDR2 sequences are SGHTA and FQGNSA. Trimming removed 2 bases at V and 8 bases at J, with 12 bases between. The PCR had 60 Vbeta and 13 Jbeta primers. As processed by the authors: It was a later analysis that counted 79 million or so unique TCR beta chains, of which around 11 million were shared. TCRdb keeps only in-frame clones here, not all; method: immunoSEQ multiplex PCR. V and J calls and clone size are given by that table; D and trimming were obtained from the DNA. The listing records approximately 120,000 clones. This specimen comes from a study of cytomegalovirus exposure and HLA in healthy donors. General study findings and limits: A classifier reportedly called cytomegalovirus status with high sensitivity and specificity.

The sequenced sample was PBMCs. This TCR was recovered from a man aged 25 to 40 in good health and CMV-seronegative. This chain uses TRBV7-2 with TRBJ1-4; D is undetermined. The CDR3 sequence: CASSLLAFGEKLFF. The CDR3 coding sequence is TGTGCCAGCAGCTTATTAGCTTTTGGGGAAAAACTGTTTTTT.